The following is a T cell receptor (beta chain) sequence with its context. Its antigen is not known. This entry comes from a study of T cell responses to AZD1222 COVID-19 vaccine. Study results and limitations: Vaccine-associated CD4 TCRs spanned spike, dominant at 160-218 and 743-854. Repertoires were sampled only after the peak T cell response. Unmutated variant regions are reportedly targeted by nearly half of spike-specific TCRs.

The germline gives CDR1 LNHDA, CDR2 SQIVND (reference sequence). Between the trimmed V and J ends, which lost 4 bases and 0 bases, there was a span of 7 bases. CDR3 length: 13 residues. Profiled with immunoSEQ multiplex PCR; TCRdb holds only in-frame clones, not every one. The sample holds under 150,000 clones; roughly 90% are singletons and the top ten take over 3%. Sequenced here: peripheral blood, sampled on day 0 of AZD1222 vaccination. This TCR came from an adult in good health. The chain carries TRBV19 and TRBJ2-7; TRBD1 might be the D (5 bases). The CDR3 region has the DNA TGTGCCAGTAGTACGACAGTCTCCTACGAGCAGTACTTC. Translated, it gives CASSTTVSYEQYF.